This T cell receptor beta chain was retrieved from a study of CD8 T cells in Susac syndrome. Random hexamers served to reverse transcribe roughly 0.5 to 1 ug RNA. TCRdb redid the calling of the immunoSEQ multiplex PCR reads with MiXCR, one entry per CDR3 protein. The table includes about 210,000 distinct CDR3 sequences, 95% detected once. This CDR3 contains 17 residues. Trimming at V came to 3 bases and at J to 4 bases, leaving 11 bases not matched to a gene. Germline V lookup: CDR1 KGHSH, CDR2 LQKENI. This clonotype appeared once. The genes are TRBV18 and TRBJ2-3, with 9 positions matching TRBD2. Sequencing was carried out using CD4+ T cells from PBMCs. This receptor was taken from a human donor with multiple sclerosis. This chain's CDR3 is CASSPTYSGGASDTQYF. CDR3 DNA: TGTGCCAGCTCACCGACTTATAGCGGGGGAGCATCAGATACGCAGTATTTT.